This passage covers 14 T cell receptor beta chains from one sample sequenced in a study of shared clonotypes between healthy human individuals. Clones were sequenced by immunoSEQ multiplex PCR, and TCRdb holds only the in-frame ones, with some missing. The table has about a million clones, roughly 80% seen once. The sequenced material came from memory CD4+ T cells from PBMCs. Subset described: CD45RA-negative fraction. Source of these receptors: a young man in good health. Some clones in this sample may be carry-over from other donors' samples.

This chain uses TRBV5-1 with TRBJ2-3; D is uncertain. In germline, CDR1 is SGHRS, CDR2 YFSETQ. Trimming took 4 bases from V and 3 from J, leaving 18 bases between them. CDR3 length: 16 residues. CDR3 DNA: TGCGCCAGCAGCACGGACCCTGCGCCCGCAACAGATACGCAGTATTTT. Encoded protein: CASSTDPAPATDTQYF.

The chain has TRBV7-2 and TRBJ1-1; weak D call: TRBD1 (5 bases). In germline, CDR1 is SGHTA, CDR2 FQGNSA. This CDR3 spans 12 amino acids. V lost 2 bases and J lost 8, with 9 bases in between. The CDR3: CASSLNAGEAFF. In DNA, the CDR3 is TGTGCCAGCAGCTTAAATGCAGGGGAAGCTTTCTTT.

Concerning this clone itself: Other DNA sequences from this sample encode an identical CDR3 as well. The chain links TRBV15 to TRBJ2-3; 10 bases are shared with TRBD1. CDR3 length: 16 amino acids. Trimming cost V 5 bases and J 0 bases; bases outside gene matches: 5. Germline V gene lookup returns CDR1 LNHNV and CDR2 YYDKDF (reference sequence). The CDR3 DNA sequence: TGTGCCACCAGCCCACGGGACAGGGGTAGCACAGATACGCAGTATTTT. Its protein product is CATSPRDRGSTDTQYF.

CDR3 in amino acids: CASSQLFVEKLFF. The CDR3 DNA is TGCGCCAGCAGCCAACTGTTTGTAGAAAAACTGTTTTTT. The chain recombines TRBV4-1 with TRBJ1-4, with unresolved D. V gave up 2 bases and J gave up 8 bases, with 9 bases separating them. The CDR3 is 13 residues long. CDR1 is MGHRA, CDR2 YSYEKL, per germline.

This chain links TRBV5-1 with TRBJ2-3; possibly TRBD2 for D (6 bases). Germline assignment: CDR1 SGHRS and CDR2 YFSETQ. Trimming stripped 2 bases from V and 9 bases from J, with 22 bases between. This CDR3 has 16 residues. The CDR3 region has the DNA TGCGCCAGCAGCTTTAGCGGAGCTGGGTCTGGGTTGACGCAGTATTTT. Its protein is CASSFSGAGSGLTQYF.

This clone occurred many times. Other DNA sequences in this specimen translate into the identical CDR3. This chain's CDR3 is CATSRGENQPQHF. The CDR3 nucleotides read TGTGCCACCAGCAGAGGGGAGAATCAGCCCCAGCATTTT. V usage is TRBV15 and J usage is TRBJ1-5; D uncertain. Per the germline V gene, CDR1 is LNHNV and CDR2 is YYDKDF (reference sequence). V was trimmed by 1 base and J by 4 bases, leaving 5 bases between them. The CDR3 is made up of 13 amino acids.

This sequence joins TRBV18 and TRBJ1-4; D is perhaps TRBD1 (6 bases). The CDR3 covers 16 residues. The V end was cut by 4 bases, the J end by 6 bases, with 18 bases between. The germline V gene encodes CDR1 KGHSH and CDR2 LQKENI. CDR3: CASSLYRADDYEKLFF. The CDR3 nucleotides are TGTGCCAGCTCACTATACAGGGCTGATGATTATGAAAAACTGTTTTTT. Supplemented by reference TRBV18 and TRBJ1-4, the full variable domain reads NAGVMQNPRHLVRRRGQEARLRCSPMKGHSHVYWYRQLPEEGLKFMVYLQKENIIDESGMPKERFSAEFPKEGPSILRIQQVVRGDSAAYFCASSLYRADDYEKLFFGSGTQLSVL.

Concerning this clone itself: It is likely a read error: a sequence one base away is far more abundant. This chain links TRBV2 with TRBJ2-2; TRBD1 matches 10 bases. Trimming at V came to 8 bases and at J to 7 bases, leaving 13 bases not matched to a gene. The CDR3 covers 16 residues. CDR1 SNHLY and CDR2 FYNNEI come from the germline V gene. For the CDR3, the DNA is TGTGCCAGCTCCGGGACAGGGGTCGGTCTCAACGGGGAGCTGTTTTTT. The encoded protein is CASSGTGVGLNGELFF.

The J gene is TRBJ1-1, the V gene TRBV20-1; D gene unclear. Between the trimmed V and J ends, which lost 0 bases and 9 bases, there was a span of 8 bases. CDR1 and CDR2 from the germline V gene are DFQATT and SNEGSKA (reference sequence). This CDR3 is 11 amino acids long. CDR3 sequence reads: CSARDPQKAFF. The CDR3 coding sequence is TGCAGTGCTAGAGATCCGCAAAAAGCTTTCTTT.

V and J are TRBV28 and TRBJ2-1; 11 bases match TRBD2. V trimming: 6 bases; J trimming: 6 bases; junction bases outside the gene matches: 13. Germline CDR1 reads MDHEN; CDR2 reads SYDVKM. The CDR3 runs to 17 residues. The CDR3 bases are TGTGCCAGCAGATTGACTAGCGGGAAGGGGGGGCGCAATGAGCAGTTCTTC. It translates to CASRLTSGKGGRNEQFF.

The chain couples TRBV7-9 to TRBJ1-2, with 10 bases aligning to TRBD1. CDR1 is SEHNR, CDR2 FQNEAQ, per germline (reference sequence). This CDR3 region has 16 residues. Trimming took 1 base from V and 4 from J; bases not matched to a gene: 6. The CDR3 is CASSLVKTGGGYGYTF. For the CDR3, the DNA is TGTGCCAGCAGCTTAGTAAAGACAGGGGGCGGCTATGGCTACACCTTC.

V usage is TRBV6-1 and J usage is TRBJ2-3; a weak D match, TRBD1 (6 bases). The CDR3 extends over 15 amino acids. Germline V lookup: CDR1 MNHNS, CDR2 SASEGT. V was shortened by 5 bases and J by 6 bases, with 18 bases between the two germline ends. Here the CDR3 reads CASSQTGLGADTQYF. CDR3 DNA sequence: TGTGCCAGCAGTCAAACAGGGTTGGGGGCCGATACGCAGTATTTT.

This chain uses TRBV5-1 with TRBJ2-3; D unclear. The CDR3 is 13 amino acids. From germline, CDR1 is SGHRS and CDR2 YFSETQ. V was cut by 4 bases and J by 4 bases, with 10 bases left in between. DNA of the CDR3: TGCGCCAGCAGCCCCGATGGAGCAGATACGCAGTATTTT. It encodes CASSPDGADTQYF.

The V call is TRBV18, the J call TRBJ2-7; D ambiguous. The CDR3 is 14 amino acids. Deletions cut 6 bases from V and 0 bases from J, with 12 bases between. Per the germline V gene, CDR1 is KGHSH and CDR2 is LQKENI. This CDR3 reads CASSPQALSYEQYF. CDR3 in DNA: TGTGCCAGCTCGCCCCAGGCCCTCTCCTACGAGCAGTACTTC.